The present T cell receptor beta chain was sequenced within a study of early T cells in non-severe SARS-CoV-2 infection. Study at large: Sequencing of bulk RNA from unsorted whole blood was done, without chain pairing.

Each single cDNA molecule received a unique molecular identifier. TCRdb redid the calling of the 5' RACE reads with MiXCR, one entry per CDR3 protein. The profile shows fewer than 65,000 distinct CDR3 sequences, roughly 8.8% of them singletons. In its sample, this clonotype was seen a few times. Germline-derived CDR1 and CDR2 are SQVTM and ANQGSEA. This CDR3 contains 14 residues. Trimming removed 4 bases from V and 4 bases from J, with 16 bases in between. Sequencing was carried out using whole blood. The sequence derives from an adult who was a healthcare worker with PCR-confirmed SARS-CoV-2 infection or an uninfected control (not recorded which). This chain joins TRBV29-1 and TRBJ1-1; D is possibly TRBD1 (5 bases). CDR3 nucleotides: TGCAGCGTTGCTAGTAGGGGCTTGGGCACTGAAGCTTTCTTT. The encoded protein is CSVASRGLGTEAFF.